This TCR beta chain was captured in a study of T cell changes during pregnancy in multiple sclerosis. Assay: immunoSEQ multiplex PCR; the TCRdb copy retains only in-frame clones and omits some. The sample has under 95,000 clones; just under 95% are singletons. The CDR3 is 15 residues long. Trimming left V 1 base short and J 6 bases short, with 13 bases between. Germline V gene data show CDR1 as KGHSH and CDR2 as LQKENI. The rearrangement links TRBV18 to TRBJ1-5, with D possibly being TRBD1 (6 bases). This specimen was peripheral blood, taken in the second trimester of pregnancy. The TCR sequence derives from a female donor in good health, enrolled as a control in a pregnancy study. The CDR3 loop reads CASSPLGHETQPQHF. The CDR3 DNA reads TGTGCCAGCTCACCACTGGGACACGAGACTCAGCCCCAGCATTTT.